Each of the 18 T cell receptor beta chains below was sequenced from the same sample in a study of glioma-infiltrating T cells after dendritic cell vaccination. Assay used: immunoSEQ multiplex PCR; TCRdb lists only in-frame clones, some missing. The data hold roughly 83,000 clones, with around 86% observed a single time. The source material was blood, sampled before dendritic cell vaccination. These receptors were obtained from a human donor with glioblastoma.

This clone was observed a single time. The V and J genes are TRBV18 and TRBJ2-5, with TRBD1 matching 7 bases. Germline values: CDR1 KGHSH, CDR2 LQKENI. This CDR3 has 14 residues. V gave up 3 bases and J gave up 5 bases; unmatched junction bases: 6. In nucleotides, the CDR3 is TGTGCCAGCTCACCTCGACAGGGTGAGGAGACCCAGTACTTC. Its translation: CASSPRQGEETQYF.

V and J are TRBV5-1 and TRBJ2-3; 7 nucleotides agree with TRBD2. After removal of 7 bases from V and 6 bases from J, the junction contained 14 bases not matched to a gene. Germline values: CDR1 SGHRS, CDR2 YFSETQ. This CDR3 spans 15 amino acids. Here the CDR3 reads CASHGLAGTIDTQYF. The DNA of the CDR3 is TGCGCCAGCCACGGGTTGGCAGGGACTATCGATACGCAGTATTTT.

This clone was detected only a few times. The chain is built from TRBV9 and TRBJ2-7; 10 nucleotides line up with TRBD2. This CDR3 region has 16 residues. Germline V gives CDR1 SGDLS, CDR2 YYNGEE. Unmatched junction bases numbered 7, after V lost 0 bases and J lost 4 bases. The CDR3 region is CASSVGSSGSQYEQYF. Here the CDR3 DNA reads TGTGCCAGCAGCGTAGGGTCTAGCGGGAGTCAGTACGAGCAGTACTTC.

The chain joins TRBV5-4 to TRBJ1-6, with 8 positions matching TRBD1. Trimming removed 4 bases from V and 6 bases from J; junction bases left unmatched: 3. The germline V gene has CDR1 SGHNT and CDR2 YYREEE (reference sequence). This CDR3 has 14 amino acids. For the CDR3, the DNA is TGTGCCAGCAGCCAGGGGGCCGCTAATTCACCCCTCCACTTT. Translated, it gives CASSQGAANSPLHF. Full variable domain (remainder filled in from reference TRBV5-4 and TRBJ1-6): ETGVTQSPTHLIKTRGQQVTLRCSSQSGHNTVSWYQQALGQGPQFIFQYYREEENGRGNFPPRFSGLQFPNYSSELNVNALELDDSALYLCASSQGAANSPLHFGNGTRLTVT.

The rearrangement joins TRBV19 to TRBJ1-5; a possible D gene is TRBD1 (6 bases). In germline, CDR1 is LNHDA, CDR2 SQIVND (reference sequence). The CDR3 is 16 amino acids. With 4 bases removed from V and 1 base from J, the gap between germline ends came to 14 bases. Here the CDR3 DNA reads TGTGCCAGTAGTAGAGGGGGAAAACGAAGCAATCAGCCCCAGCATTTT. Its translation: CASSRGGKRSNQPQHF.

The V call is TRBV19, the J call TRBJ1-5; no clear D. V lost 5 bases and J 0 bases, leaving 8 bases between the germline ends. Germline V CDR1 and CDR2: LNHDA, SQIVND (reference sequence). This CDR3 has 14 residues. CDR3 DNA sequence: TGTGCCAGTAGTTTTCTTCTTAGCAATCAGCCCCAGCATTTT. Translating gives CASSFLLSNQPQHF.

The chain carries TRBV2 and TRBJ1-2, with 7 bases fitting TRBD1. The germline V gene encodes CDR1 SNHLY and CDR2 FYNNEI. V was pared by 1 base and J by 0 bases, with 5 bases of the junction left unmatched. The CDR3 has 16 residues. The CDR3: CASSEGGQSPNYGYTF. CDR3 bases: TGTGCCAGCAGTGAAGGGGGACAGTCCCCTAACTATGGCTACACCTTC.

This chain connects TRBV19 to TRBJ2-5, with a possible D match to TRBD1 (6 bases). CDR1 is LNHDA and CDR2 is SQIVND in the germline V gene (reference sequence). This CDR3 spans 14 amino acids. V was clipped by 3 bases and J by 5 bases, with 13 bases between them. CDR3 sequence (DNA): TGTGCCAGTAGTATCAACCACAGGGCGGAGACCCAGTACTTC. Amino acid sequence: CASSINHRAETQYF.

This chain joins TRBV19 and TRBJ1-4; D might be TRBD1 (5 bases). CDR1 is LNHDA and CDR2 is SQIVND in the germline V gene (reference sequence). Trimming pared 5 bases from V and 5 bases from J, leaving 12 bases between. The CDR3 runs 14 residues. Here the CDR3 DNA reads TGTGCCAGTAGTGGGCGGGGACGGAATGAAAAACTGTTTTTT. Its translation is CASSGRGRNEKLFF.

This chain connects TRBV30 to TRBJ2-1; possible D gene TRBD2, 6 bases. Germline V gives CDR1 GTSNPN, CDR2 SVGIG (reference sequence). V lost 6 bases to trimming and J lost 5 bases, with 14 bases between them. The CDR3 runs to 13 residues. The CDR3 bases are TGTGCCTGTAAGGAGGAGGGCGACAATGAGCAGTTCTTC. Its protein product is CACKEEGDNEQFF.

The V and J genes are TRBV5-4 and TRBJ1-2; a possible D gene is TRBD1 (5 bases). This CDR3 spans 13 amino acids. Germline loops: CDR1 SGHNT, CDR2 YYREEE (reference sequence). V lost 7 bases, J lost 7 bases, and 17 bases lay in between. The CDR3 loop reads CASARDAGLGYTF. The DNA of the CDR3 is TGTGCCAGCGCGCGGGATGCGGGACTTGGCTACACCTTC.

The genes are TRBV29-1 and TRBJ2-5; TRBD2 agrees at 11 bases. This CDR3 spans 15 amino acids. From germline, CDR1 is SQVTM and CDR2 ANQGSEA. With V trimmed by 3 bases and J by 11 bases, 14 bases remained unmatched. The CDR3 here is CSVDGLAGSQTEQYF. In nucleotides, the CDR3 is TGCAGCGTTGACGGACTAGCGGGCTCTCAGACAGAGCAGTACTTC.

There are a few counts of this clone. J is TRBJ1-2 and V is TRBV9; the match to TRBD1 covers 9 bases. The CDR3 runs 15 residues. The ends lost 5 bases at V and 8 bases at J; junction bases unmatched: 13. Germline V gene sequence: CDR1 SGDLS, CDR2 YYNGEE. CDR3 nucleotide sequence: TGTGCCAGCAGGGAAGGTCGGACAGGGGTCGAAGGCTACACCTTC. The encoded protein is CASREGRTGVEGYTF. The full variable domain, with the rest looked up from reference TRBV9 and TRBJ1-2, is DSGVTQTPKHLITATGQRVTLRCSPRSGDLSVYWYQQSLDQGLQFLIQYYNGEERAKGNILERFSAQQFPDLHSELNLSSLELGDSALYFCASREGRTGVEGYTFGSGTRLTVV.

The chain recombines TRBV7-9 with TRBJ1-5; D is unclear. Germline assignment: CDR1 SEHNR and CDR2 FQNEAQ (reference sequence). The CDR3 covers 14 residues. V lost 2 bases and J 7 bases, leaving 12 bases between the germline ends. The CDR3 DNA is TGTGCCAGCAGCTTATCGGAGTCCGGGCAGCCCCAGCATTTT. Translation: CASSLSESGQPQHF.

This chain joins TRBV10-1 and TRBJ1-2; possibly TRBD1 for D (5 bases). Trimming took 6 bases from V and 1 from J, leaving 9 bases between them. The CDR3 extends over 13 amino acids. CDR1 and CDR2 from the germline V gene are WNHNN and SYGVQD (reference sequence). The CDR3: CASRTADNYGYTF. In DNA form, the CDR3 reads TGCGCCAGCAGGACAGCCGATAACTATGGCTACACCTTC.

V and J are TRBV16 and TRBJ2-5; perhaps TRBD1 as D (6 bases). The length of the CDR3 is 14 residues. Per the germline V gene, CDR1 is KGHSY and CDR2 is FQNENV. V was pared by 0 bases and J by 3 bases, with 8 bases between. The CDR3 here is CASSQSSGEETQYF. As DNA, the CDR3 is TGTGCCAGCAGCCAATCGTCAGGGGAAGAGACCCAGTACTTC. Full variable domain (outside the CDR3, taken from reference TRBV16 and TRBJ2-5): GEEVAQTPKHLVRGEGQKAKLYCAPIKGHSYVFWYQQVLKNEFKFLISFQNENVFDETGMPKERFSAKCLPNSPCSLEIQATKLEDSAVYFCASSQSSGEETQYFGPGTRLLVL.

The genes are TRBV11-2 and TRBJ1-1, with 7 bases fitting TRBD1. The CDR3 is 14 residues long. Germline V CDR1 and CDR2: SGHAT, FQNNGV. J lost 4 bases, V lost 5 bases, and 7 bases had no gene match. This chain's CDR3 is CASSPLDRSTEAFF. In nucleotides, the CDR3 is TGTGCCAGCAGCCCCTTGGACAGGAGCACTGAAGCTTTCTTT.

This clone was recorded a few times. The chain is built from TRBV29-1 and TRBJ2-7; 13 bases fit TRBD2. J gave up 1 base and V 6 bases, and 6 bases lay outside the gene matches. The CDR3 length is 15 residues. CDR1 is SQVTM and CDR2 is ANQGSEA in the germline V gene. CDR3 DNA sequence: TGCAGCGTGGAGGGGACTAGCGGGATATCCTACGAGCAGTACTTC. This translates into CSVEGTSGISYEQYF.